The next 4 T cell receptor beta chains were all read from a single sample in a study of OX40 agonist ivuxolimab in advanced cancers. Sequencing was performed with immunoSEQ multiplex PCR; in TCRdb, only in-frame clones are kept and a portion is missing. This sample yields 65,000 to 75,000 clones, of which 80% to 90% are seen a single time; roughly 4% belongs to the top ten. Sequencing used CD4+ or CD8+ T cells sorted from blood, obtained in a trial of the OX40 agonist ivuxolimab. Receptors were obtained from an adult with an advanced solid tumor such as melanoma, head and neck, liver or kidney cancer.

The chain carries TRBV18 and TRBJ2-5; no reliable D call. Germline assignment: CDR1 KGHSH and CDR2 LQKENI. With 3 bases removed from V and 4 bases from J, the gap between germline ends came to 18 bases. CDR3 size: 16 residues. The CDR3 nucleotides are TGTGCCAGCTCACCTCCTGGGAAGGGAAAGGGAGAGACCCAGTACTTC. This sequence encodes CASSPPGKGKGETQYF. Variable domain in full (rest from reference TRBV18 and TRBJ2-5): NAGVMQNPRHLVRRRGQEARLRCSPMKGHSHVYWYRQLPEEGLKFMVYLQKENIIDESGMPKERFSAEFPKEGPSILRIQQVVRGDSAAYFCASSPPGKGKGETQYFGPGTRLLVL.

The V and J genes are TRBV21-1 and TRBJ2-1; the D call TRBD1 from the table was never checked on the DNA. TRBV21-1 represents a pseudogene. The CDR3 loop spans 14 amino acids. The CDR3 DNA reads TGTGCCAGCAGCAAAGGGATAAGAGGGACAAGGCAGTTCTTC. Residues: CASSKGIRGTRQFF.

This chain links TRBV4-2 with TRBJ2-2; TRBD1 aligns across 11 bases. The CDR3 length is 17 residues. Per the germline V gene, CDR1 is LGHNA and CDR2 is YNFKEQ. V was pared by 1 base and J by 5 bases, with 6 bases of the junction left unmatched. CDR3 in DNA: TGTGCCAGCAGCCAAGGGGGACAGGGGGGTAGTACCGGGGAGCTGTTTTTT. Its translation is CASSQGGQGGSTGELFF.

This clone is a singleton in its sample. The genes are TRBV10-3 and TRBJ1-5, with D unclear. The CDR3 is 13 residues long. Trimming stripped 10 bases from V and 0 bases from J, with 10 bases between. Germline CDR1 ENHRY, CDR2 SYGVKD. CDR3 in DNA: TGTGCCACCACCGCAGATAGCAATCAGCCCCAGCATTTT. Its protein is CATTADSNQPQHF.